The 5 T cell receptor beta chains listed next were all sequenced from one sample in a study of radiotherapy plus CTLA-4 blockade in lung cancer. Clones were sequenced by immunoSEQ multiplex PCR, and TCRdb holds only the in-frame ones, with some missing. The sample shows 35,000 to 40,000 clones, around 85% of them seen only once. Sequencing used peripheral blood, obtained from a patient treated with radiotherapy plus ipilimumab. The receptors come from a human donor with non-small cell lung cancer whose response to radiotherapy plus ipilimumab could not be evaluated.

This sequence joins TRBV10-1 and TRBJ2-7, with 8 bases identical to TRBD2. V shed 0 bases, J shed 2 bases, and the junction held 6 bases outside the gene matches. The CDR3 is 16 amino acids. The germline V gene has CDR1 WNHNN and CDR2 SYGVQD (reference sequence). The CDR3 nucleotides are TGCGCCAGCAGTGAGTCGTTCAGCGGGAGTCCCTACGAGCAGTACTTC. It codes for CASSESFSGSPYEQYF.

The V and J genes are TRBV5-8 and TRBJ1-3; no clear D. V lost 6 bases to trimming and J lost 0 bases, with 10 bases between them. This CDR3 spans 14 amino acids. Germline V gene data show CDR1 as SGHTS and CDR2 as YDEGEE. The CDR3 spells CASNIGDSGNTIYF. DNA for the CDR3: TGTGCCAGCAACATCGGGGACTCTGGAAACACCATATATTTT.

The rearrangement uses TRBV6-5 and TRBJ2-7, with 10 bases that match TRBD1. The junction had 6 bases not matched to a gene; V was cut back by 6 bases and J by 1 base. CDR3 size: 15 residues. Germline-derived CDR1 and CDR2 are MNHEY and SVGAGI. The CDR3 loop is CASRARDRGSYEQYF. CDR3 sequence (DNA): TGTGCCAGCAGAGCCCGGGACAGGGGATCCTACGAGCAGTACTTC.

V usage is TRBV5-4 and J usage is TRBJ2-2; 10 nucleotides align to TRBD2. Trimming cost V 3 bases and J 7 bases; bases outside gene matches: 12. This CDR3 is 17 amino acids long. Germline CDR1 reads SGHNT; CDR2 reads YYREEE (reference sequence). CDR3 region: CASSSIAGGHGGGELFF. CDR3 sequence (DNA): TGTGCCAGCAGCTCCATAGCGGGAGGCCACGGAGGCGGGGAGCTGTTTTTT.

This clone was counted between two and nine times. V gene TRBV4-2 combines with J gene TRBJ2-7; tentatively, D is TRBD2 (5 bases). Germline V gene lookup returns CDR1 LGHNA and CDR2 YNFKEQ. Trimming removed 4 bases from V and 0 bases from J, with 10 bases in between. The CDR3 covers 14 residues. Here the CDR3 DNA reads TGTGCCAGCAGCCCTGCCGGGGTCTCCTACGAGCAGTACTTC. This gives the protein CASSPAGVSYEQYF.